The 32 T cell receptor beta chains presented below share a single source sample, sequenced in a study of shared clonotypes between healthy human individuals. Libraries were prepared by immunoSEQ multiplex PCR; TCRdb keeps only in-frame clonotypes and omits some of them. This sample has about 2,500,000 clones; roughly 92% occur once, and the top ten carry under 0.15%. The sequenced sample was naive CD4+ T cells sorted from blood. Stated subset: CD45RA+ positively selected. The receptors come from a young man in good health.

The chain employs TRBV5-1 and TRBJ2-3; 9 bases line up with TRBD1. Unmatched junction bases numbered 7, after V lost 2 bases and J lost 6 bases. The CDR3 length is 15 residues. The germline V gene has CDR1 SGHRS and CDR2 YFSETQ. The CDR3 protein is CASSLRGQGRDTQYF. Written as DNA, the CDR3 is TGCGCCAGCAGCTTAAGGGGACAGGGCAGGGATACGCAGTATTTT.

In regard to this clone: Germline and junction disagree at one end, which may indicate a read error. The chain has TRBV5-1 and TRBJ2-3, with a possible D match to TRBD2 (6 bases). CDR1 and CDR2 from the germline V gene are SGHRS and YFSETQ. This CDR3 is 14 amino acids long. The CDR3 nucleotides read TGCGCCAGCAGATTGGACTACCTAACAGATACGCAGTATTTT. This gives the protein CASRLDYLTDTQYF.

This clone was counted only a few times. At the DNA level, this CDR3 is encoded by other sequences in the same sample as well. The V and J genes are TRBV2 and TRBJ1-5; possible D gene TRBD1, 6 bases. Germline V gene data show CDR1 as SNHLY and CDR2 as FYNNEI. This CDR3 spans 14 amino acids. The V end was cut by 3 bases, the J end by 4 bases, with 10 bases between. CDR3 residues: CASSDRGNNQPQHF. The CDR3 region has the DNA TGTGCCAGCAGTGACAGGGGTAATAATCAGCCCCAGCATTTT.

CDR3 sequence: CASSPNLDSYGYTF. The CDR3, as DNA: TGTGCCAGCTCACCCAACCTTGACAGCTATGGCTACACCTTC. This chain connects TRBV18 to TRBJ1-2; a weak D match, TRBD1 (5 bases). Germline values: CDR1 KGHSH, CDR2 LQKENI. This CDR3 is 14 amino acids long. The V and J ends lost 3 bases and 4 bases respectively, with 12 bases between them.

This clone was counted only a few times. Within the sample, other DNA sequences also encode this same CDR3. The chain carries TRBV6-5 and TRBJ1-4, with 10 bases identical to TRBD1. The junction had 2 bases not matched to a gene; V was cut back by 1 base and J by 6 bases. Germline V CDR1 and CDR2: MNHEY, SVGAGI. The CDR3 sequence is 15 residues long. The CDR3 nucleotides are TGTGCCAGCAGTTACTTTGGGACAGGGGATGAAAAACTGTTTTTT. This codes for CASSYFGTGDEKLFF.

The V and J genes are TRBV18 and TRBJ1-1; D is ambiguous. CDR3 length: 16 amino acids. V dropped 1 base and J dropped 0 bases, with 12 bases sitting between them. Germline CDR1 KGHSH, CDR2 LQKENI. The CDR3 region is CASSPRKAGMNTEAFF. In DNA form, the CDR3 reads TGTGCCAGCTCACCACGGAAGGCAGGCATGAACACTGAAGCTTTCTTT.

The chain couples TRBV7-8 to TRBJ1-5; no clear D gene. V shed 1 base and J shed 7 bases, with 11 bases lying between them. The germline CDR1 and CDR2 sequences are SGHVS and FQNEAQ. The length of the CDR3 is 14 residues. The DNA of the CDR3 is TGTGCCAGCAGCTTAGGTGGTGAGCCCCAGCCCCAGCATTTT. It is translated as CASSLGGEPQPQHF.

This chain joins TRBV7-6 and TRBJ2-1; 8 bases align to TRBD2. CDR3 length: 15 amino acids. CDR1 and CDR2 (germline): SGHVS, FNYEAQ. Trimming removed 4 bases from V and 6 bases from J; junction bases left unmatched: 8. The CDR3 reads CASSSSGSNLNEQFF. The CDR3 DNA is TGTGCCAGCAGCTCAAGCGGGAGTAATCTCAATGAGCAGTTCTTC.

Comments on this clone: Distinct nucleotide sequences in the sample also encode this CDR3. V usage is TRBV10-3 and J usage is TRBJ1-1; the match to TRBD1 covers 7 bases. The CDR3 is 12 amino acids. CDR1 and CDR2 from the germline V gene are ENHRY and SYGVKD. The V gene end was trimmed by 6 bases and the J gene end by 5 bases; junction bases not matched to a gene: 3. CDR3 protein: CAIRQGGTEAFF. The CDR3 DNA is TGTGCCATCAGGCAGGGGGGGACTGAAGCTTTCTTT.

The chain is built from TRBV28 and TRBJ1-6, with 8 bases matching TRBD1. Germline V CDR1 and CDR2: MDHEN, SYDVKM. With V trimmed by 6 bases and J by 7 bases, 8 bases remained unmatched. The CDR3 runs to 15 residues. This CDR3 is CASSPSGGRNSPLHF. As DNA, the CDR3 is TGTGCCAGCAGCCCCTCAGGGGGCCGGAATTCACCCCTCCACTTT.

The chain combines TRBV28 with TRBJ1-1, with D possibly TRBD1 on 5 matching bases. The CDR3 is made up of 14 amino acids. V was clipped by 7 bases and J by 3 bases, with 15 bases between them. Per germline, CDR1 MDHEN and CDR2 SYDVKM. CDR3 bases: TGTGCCAGCACCCCGGGGCAGGGAGACACTGAAGCTTTCTTT. This gives the protein CASTPGQGDTEAFF.

V gene TRBV25-1 combines with J gene TRBJ2-7; 11 positions match TRBD1. Germline assignment: CDR1 MGHDK and CDR2 SYGVNS. This CDR3 region has 13 residues. J gave up 6 bases and V 4 bases, and 2 bases lay outside the gene matches. CDR3 sequence: CASSVGTGGEQYF. CDR3 nucleotides: TGTGCCAGCAGTGTCGGGACAGGGGGCGAGCAGTACTTC.

The rearrangement joins TRBV6-5 to TRBJ2-7, with D unclear. From germline, CDR1 is MNHEY and CDR2 SVGAGI. The CDR3 totals 14 residues. Deletions cut 0 bases from V and 2 bases from J, with 8 bases between. The CDR3 DNA reads as TGTGCCAGCAGTTACTCTGATTCGCCCTACGAGCAGTACTTC. Translation gives CASSYSDSPYEQYF.

The chain joins TRBV4-3 to TRBJ2-2; 7 nucleotides line up with TRBD2. The V gene end was trimmed by 1 base and the J gene end by 5 bases; junction bases not matched to a gene: 16. Germline V gives CDR1 LGHNA, CDR2 YSLEER. The CDR3 contains 19 residues. CDR3 protein: CASSQAYVSWEGRTGELFF. The CDR3 DNA follows: TGCGCCAGCAGCCAAGCTTACGTCAGTTGGGAGGGCCGTACCGGGGAGCTGTTTTTT.

This rearrangement joins TRBV27 to TRBJ2-1; unclear D gene. The V end was cut by 2 bases, the J end by 7 bases, with 9 bases between. The V gene's germline CDR1 is MNHEY and CDR2 SMNVEV (reference sequence). There are 13 residues in the CDR3. For the CDR3, the DNA is TGTGCCAGCAGTTTAATCGTGGGGAATGAGCAGTTCTTC. Translation: CASSLIVGNEQFF.

The rearrangement joins TRBV4-1 to TRBJ2-3; TRBD2 matches at 8 bases. The trim removed 8 bases at V and 2 bases at J, leaving 6 bases unmatched. The CDR3 loop spans 14 amino acids. In germline, CDR1 is MGHRA, CDR2 YSYEKL. The CDR3 region is CASGTSGHTDTQYF. In DNA form, the CDR3 reads TGCGCCAGCGGCACTAGCGGCCACACAGATACGCAGTATTTT.

The gene calls are TRBV9 and TRBJ2-3; 11 bases agree with TRBD2. The CDR3 runs to 17 residues. The V segment lost 0 bases and the J segment 4 bases; nucleotides outside the gene matches: 7. Germline values: CDR1 SGDLS, CDR2 YYNGEE. The CDR3 loop reads CASSVVGLAAVADTQYF. CDR3 nucleotide sequence: TGTGCCAGCAGCGTAGTGGGACTAGCGGCTGTGGCAGATACGCAGTATTTT.

The J gene is TRBJ1-5, the V gene TRBV2, with D perhaps matching TRBD1 (5 bases). Germline-derived CDR1 and CDR2 are SNHLY and FYNNEI. The V end was cut by 6 bases, the J end by 0 bases, with 21 bases between. The CDR3 contains 18 residues. CDR3: CASRPGPQLPNSNQPQHF. For the CDR3, the DNA is TGTGCCAGCAGACCGGGACCACAGCTGCCCAATAGCAATCAGCCCCAGCATTTT. The full variable domain, in which reference TRBV2 and TRBJ1-5 provide the parts outside the CDR3, is EPEVTQTPSHQVTQMGQEVILRCVPISNHLYFYWYRQILGQKVEFLVSFYNNEISEKSEIFDDQFSVERPDGSNFTLKIRSTKLEDSAMYFCASRPGPQLPNSNQPQHFGDGTRLSIL.

This chain joins TRBV2 and TRBJ1-6; the match to TRBD1 covers 9 bases. The germline CDR1 and CDR2 sequences are SNHLY and FYNNEI. The length of the CDR3 is 13 residues. The V segment lost 7 bases and the J segment 10 bases; nucleotides outside the gene matches: 5. CDR3 bases: TGTGCCAGCAATGCAGGACAGGGGTCACCCCTCCACTTT. It specifies CASNAGQGSPLHF.

V gene TRBV7-2 combines with J gene TRBJ2-1, with TRBD2 matching over 12 bases. The CDR3 spans 17 residues. J lost 9 bases, V lost 6 bases, and 15 bases had no gene match. The germline V gene has CDR1 SGHTA and CDR2 FQGNSA. Here the CDR3 reads CASSRGQLAGGEGEQFF. CDR3 nucleotide sequence: TGTGCCAGCAGTCGGGGCCAACTAGCGGGAGGAGAGGGTGAGCAGTTCTTC.

This chain connects TRBV10-3 to TRBJ2-7, with D uncertain. Germline assignment: CDR1 ENHRY and CDR2 SYGVKD. This CDR3 region has 13 residues. The V and J ends lost 8 bases and 0 bases respectively, with 11 bases between them. CDR3 residues: CAIGTFLSYEQYF. The DNA of the CDR3 is TGTGCCATCGGAACTTTCCTCTCCTACGAGCAGTACTTC.

This clone was observed a handful of times. The chain carries TRBV28 and TRBJ1-4, with 8 bases lining up with TRBD1. Trimming cost V 8 bases and J 5 bases; bases outside gene matches: 13. Looked up from germline, CDR1 is MDHEN and CDR2 is SYDVKM. CDR3 size: 16 residues. The CDR3 bases are TGTGCCAGCCATTTCACTATTACAGGGGGAAATGAAAAACTGTTTTTT. Translated, it gives CASHFTITGGNEKLFF.

The V and J genes are TRBV25-1 and TRBJ2-7; D is possibly TRBD1 or TRBD2 (5 bases each). V was shortened by 8 bases and J by 2 bases, with 16 bases between the two germline ends. The CDR3 has 14 residues. Germline CDR1 reads MGHDK; CDR2 reads SYGVNS. This CDR3 reads CASEGPEPPYEQYF. CDR3 in DNA: TGTGCCAGCGAGGGACCGGAGCCTCCCTACGAGCAGTACTTC.

This CDR3 is CASSLTSGVYEQYF. The CDR3 DNA is TGTGCCAGCAGCTTGACTAGCGGGGTCTACGAGCAGTACTTC. V gene TRBV7-9 combines with J gene TRBJ2-7; 11 nucleotides match TRBD2. The germline gives CDR1 SEHNR, CDR2 FQNEAQ (reference sequence). Trimming took 3 bases from V and 3 from J; bases not matched to a gene: 1. CDR3 length equals 14 residues. Complete variable domain (other parts from reference TRBV7-9 and TRBJ2-7): DTGVSQNPRHKITKRGQNVTFRCDPISEHNRLYWYRQTLGQGPEFLTYFQNEAQLEKSRLLSDRFSAERPKGSFSTLEIQRTEQGDSAMYLCASSLTSGVYEQYFGPGTRLTVT.

The chain uses TRBV27 and TRBJ2-7; possibly TRBD1 for D (6 bases). Trimming took off 7 bases at V and 5 bases at J, with 12 bases between the two ends. Per the germline V gene, CDR1 is MNHEY and CDR2 is SMNVEV (reference sequence). The CDR3 runs to 12 residues. CDR3 residues: CASNQGLHEQYF. DNA of the CDR3: TGTGCCAGCAACCAGGGGCTCCACGAGCAGTACTTC.

The gene calls are TRBV2 and TRBJ2-1, with 8 positions matching TRBD1. V was clipped by 6 bases and J by 0 bases; unmatched bases: 7. The germline V gene has CDR1 SNHLY and CDR2 FYNNEI. The CDR3 has 16 residues. Here the CDR3 reads CASREQGGGSYNEQFF. CDR3 coding DNA: TGTGCCAGCAGGGAACAGGGGGGAGGCTCCTACAATGAGCAGTTCTTC.

The chain employs TRBV5-4 and TRBJ2-7; 8 nucleotides line up with TRBD2. The CDR3 loop spans 18 amino acids. Trimming at V came to 4 bases and at J to 7 bases, leaving 22 bases not matched to a gene. Germline V gene sequence: CDR1 SGHNT, CDR2 YYREEE (reference sequence). The CDR3, as DNA: TGTGCCAGCAGCCTCACCGAGAGGAAATTTAGCGGGGTGGAGGAGCAGTACTTC. Amino acid sequence: CASSLTERKFSGVEEQYF.

V and J are TRBV6-5 and TRBJ2-1; D is unclear. This CDR3 comprises 13 residues. V gave up 6 bases and J gave up 8 bases, with 14 bases separating them. Germline V gives CDR1 MNHEY, CDR2 SVGAGI. CDR3 sequence reads: CASSPRSFHEQFF. The CDR3 DNA sequence: TGTGCCAGCAGCCCCCGTAGCTTCCATGAGCAGTTCTTC.

Regarding this clone: Other DNA sequences within the sample encode an identical CDR3. The chain has TRBV5-1 and TRBJ1-3; TRBD1 might be the D (5 bases). V lost 4 bases and J 0 bases, leaving 11 bases between the germline ends. The germline CDR1 and CDR2 sequences are SGHRS and YFSETQ. This CDR3 contains 15 residues. CDR3 residues: CASSTDGASGNTIYF. Here the CDR3 DNA reads TGCGCCAGCAGCACTGACGGGGCCTCTGGAAACACCATATATTTT.

The CDR3 loop is CASSLRTLTGELFF. The CDR3 region has the DNA TGTGCCAGCAGTCTTAGGACCCTCACCGGGGAGCTGTTTTTT. The chain combines TRBV7-2 with TRBJ2-2; D unresolved. The length of the CDR3 is 14 residues. The germline V gene encodes CDR1 SGHTA and CDR2 FQGNSA. Trimming shortened V by 6 bases and J by 4 bases, and 12 bases separated the two germline ends. Full variable domain (outside the CDR3, taken from reference TRBV7-2 and TRBJ2-2): GAGVSQSPSNKVTEKGKDVELRCDPISGHTALYWYRQSLGQGLEFLIYFQGNSAPDKSGLPSDRFSAERTGGSVSTLTIQRTQQEDSAVYLCASSLRTLTGELFFGEGSRLTVL.

The chain couples TRBV6-4 to TRBJ2-3, with TRBD1 identical over 7 bases. V lost 3 bases and J lost 4; bases outside the gene matches: 4. CDR1 and CDR2 (germline): MRHNA, SNTAGT. This CDR3 region has 14 residues. CDR3 sequence reads: CASSENRGADTQYF. The CDR3 DNA sequence: TGTGCCAGCAGTGAGAACAGGGGAGCAGATACGCAGTATTTT.

The chain couples TRBV10-1 to TRBJ2-2; 8 nucleotides match TRBD1. The trim removed 4 bases at V and 7 bases at J, leaving 14 bases unmatched. Germline CDR1 reads WNHNN; CDR2 reads SYGVQD (reference sequence). The CDR3 runs 17 residues. CDR3 sequence: CASSARSGTGLSGELFF. The CDR3 bases are TGCGCCAGCAGTGCCCGGTCCGGGACAGGCTTAAGCGGGGAGCTGTTTTTT.